This T cell receptor beta chain was documented in a study of beta chain features in type 1 diabetes. CDR1 is KGHSH and CDR2 is LQKENI in the germline V gene. There are 16 residues in the CDR3. The V gene end was trimmed by 3 bases and the J gene end by 4 bases; junction bases not matched to a gene: 7. All sorted populations exceeded 95% purity. Expressed TCRB transcripts were sequenced because the isolated RNA had all been reverse transcribed beforehand. The protocol was immunoSEQ multiplex PCR, while the TCRdb copy is restricted to in-frame clones and leaves out a portion. In the table there are over 700,000 clones, 15% to 20% of which are singletons.

The receptor was derived from a woman between 18 and 29 years old in good health. This chain joins TRBV18 and TRBJ2-7; 12 bases line up with TRBD2. Specimen: naive CD4+ T cells from blood. Here the CDR3 DNA reads TGTGCCAGCTCACCGTTGGCGACTAGCGGGAGTTACGAGCAGTACTTC. This sequence encodes CASSPLATSGSYEQYF. Full variable domain (remainder filled in from reference TRBV18 and TRBJ2-7): NAGVMQNPRHLVRRRGQEARLRCSPMKGHSHVYWYRQLPEEGLKFMVYLQKENIIDESGMPKERFSAEFPKEGPSILRIQQVVRGDSAAYFCASSPLATSGSYEQYFGPGTRLTVT.